Listed here are 25 T cell receptor beta chains from one sample, sequenced in a study of T cells in Graves' hyperthyroidism and ophthalmopathy. There were TCR beta CDR3 regions amplified from RNA transcripts. TCR CDR3 underwent first-round RT-PCR with the HTBI primer set. TCRdb recomputed calls from the multiplex PCR reads with MiXCR, one row per CDR3 protein. The sample lists a few hundred thousand distinct CDR3 sequences; under 60% were seen once. The sample consisted of peripheral blood or thyroid tissue (not recorded which). The receptor source for this set is a woman under 30 with Graves' hyperthyroidism.

The V gene is TRBV7-9, the J gene TRBJ1-2; D unresolved. The germline CDR1 and CDR2 sequences are SEHNR and FQNEAQ (reference sequence). V was pared by 5 bases and J by 9 bases, with 16 bases between. The CDR3 is 13 residues long. CDR3 region: CASSPLGAGSYTF. The CDR3 DNA is TGTGCCAGCAGCCCCCTGGGAGCCGGGAGCTACACCTTC.

CDR3 loop: CASSVAKGGANILNTEAFF. CDR3 nucleotides: TGTGCCAGCAGCGTAGCTAAGGGGGGGGCGAACATTCTGAACACTGAAGCTTTCTTT. V gene TRBV2 combines with J gene TRBJ1-1; the D gene is possibly TRBD1 (6 bases). The CDR3 loop spans 19 amino acids. V was trimmed by 6 bases and J by 0 bases, leaving 26 bases between them. The germline gives CDR1 SNHLY, CDR2 FYNNEI.

V usage is TRBV20-1 and J usage is TRBJ2-5, with a tentative D call TRBD1 (5 bases). This CDR3 region has 10 residues. V was trimmed by 3 bases and J by 10 bases, leaving 9 bases between them. Germline CDR1 and CDR2: DFQATT and SNEGSKA (reference sequence). The CDR3 spells CSARGRDQYF. For the CDR3, the DNA is TGCAGTGCTAGGGGCAGGGACCAGTACTTC.

This clonotype was counted at least ten times. This rearrangement joins TRBV10-3 to TRBJ1-4; no firm D call. This CDR3 has 12 residues. V gave up 5 bases and J gave up 4 bases, with 5 bases separating them. CDR1 is ENHRY, CDR2 SYGVKD, per germline. The CDR3 reads CAISPGNEKLFF. CDR3 in DNA: TGTGCCATCAGTCCCGGTAATGAAAAACTGTTTTTT.

This clonotype was detected ten times or more. The chain links TRBV24-1 to TRBJ1-1; TRBD1 agrees at 9 bases. Germline CDR1 reads KGHDR; CDR2 reads SFDVKD. CDR3 length: 13 residues. J was trimmed by 4 bases and V by 9 bases; bases with no gene match: 5. CDR3 sequence reads: CATGGQGGTEAFF. Here the CDR3 DNA reads TGTGCCACCGGGGGACAGGGCGGCACTGAAGCTTTCTTT.

This chain uses TRBV6-1 with TRBJ1-4; perhaps TRBD1 as D (5 bases). The CDR3 spans 15 residues. V was shortened by 6 bases and J by 2 bases, with 13 bases between the two germline ends. Germline CDR1 is MNHNS and CDR2 is SASEGT. The CDR3 region has the DNA TGTGCCAGCAGCACCTCCGGGGGGACTAATGAAAAACTGTTTTTT. Protein: CASSTSGGTNEKLFF.

As for this clonotype: Germline and junction disagree at one end, which may indicate a read error. This chain's CDR3 is CASSLHASGGLEQCF. Here the CDR3 DNA reads TGTGCCAGCAGTTTACATGCTAGCGGGGGACTCGAGCAGTGCTTC. The chain combines TRBV6-5 with TRBJ2-7; 10 positions agree with TRBD2. This CDR3 has 15 amino acids. Germline V gene sequence: CDR1 MNHEY, CDR2 SVGAGI.

In its sample, this clonotype was seen a few times. The chain combines TRBV20-1 with TRBJ2-7, with 7 bases fitting TRBD2. The germline V gene encodes CDR1 DFQATT and CDR2 SNEGSKA (reference sequence). V shed 6 bases, J shed 3 bases, and the junction held 8 bases outside the gene matches. The CDR3 extends over 13 amino acids. CDR3 in amino acids: CSAPKGGSYEQYF. CDR3 DNA sequence: TGCAGTGCCCCCAAGGGCGGGAGCTACGAGCAGTACTTC.

This rearrangement joins TRBV12-3 or TRBV12-4 to TRBJ1-1; unclear D gene. The CDR3 runs 12 residues. V was clipped by 8 bases and J by 3 bases, with 10 bases between them. The CDR3 DNA is TGTGCCAGCGCATATTGGGACACTGAAGCTTTCTTT. Translating it yields CASAYWDTEAFF.

This clonotype was seen only a few times. The chain couples TRBV19 to TRBJ1-1; D remains unclear. CDR1 and CDR2 (germline): LNHDA, SQIVND (reference sequence). The CDR3 length is 14 residues. V was cut by 3 bases and J by 0 bases, with 8 bases left in between. The CDR3 sequence is CASSIGLMNTEAFF. DNA of the CDR3: TGTGCCAGTAGTATCGGACTCATGAACACTGAAGCTTTCTTT.

This clonotype was counted a few times. CDR3 loop: CASSPRSRTGGGEQYF. Written as DNA, the CDR3 is TGTGCCAGCAGCCCCAGGAGTCGGACAGGGGGCGGCGAGCAGTACTTC. The chain carries TRBV7-8 and TRBJ2-7, with 11 bases matching TRBD1. Losses at the gene ends were 5 bases for V and 6 bases for J; bases not matched to a gene: 12. There are 16 residues in the CDR3. Germline CDR1 SGHVS, CDR2 FQNEAQ.

This chain joins TRBV7-8 and TRBJ2-7; a possible D gene is TRBD1 (6 bases). Germline V gene lookup returns CDR1 SGHVS and CDR2 FQNEAQ. Trimming cost V 6 bases and J 6 bases, with 15 bases left between them. The CDR3 is 13 residues long. Written as DNA, the CDR3 is TGTGCCAGCAGTTACTCGAGAGGGGGCGAGCAGTACTTC. Translation gives CASSYSRGGEQYF. Variable domain in full (rest from reference TRBV7-8 and TRBJ2-7): GAGVSQSPRYKVAKRGQDVALRCDPISGHVSLFWYQQALGQGPEFLTYFQNEAQLDKSGLPSDRFFAERPEGSVSTLKIQRTQQEDSAVYLCASSYSRGGEQYFGPGTRLTVT.

The chain combines TRBV9 with TRBJ2-7, with TRBD2 matching 7 bases. After removal of 4 bases from V and 0 bases from J, the junction contained 10 bases not matched to a gene. Germline V gene data show CDR1 as SGDLS and CDR2 as YYNGEE. This CDR3 has 16 amino acids. The DNA for the CDR3 is TGTGCCAGCAGCCAAGTCCTCGGCGGGAGCTCCTACGAGCAGTACTTC. Its protein is CASSQVLGGSSYEQYF.

This clonotype was seen repeatedly, ten times or more. J is TRBJ2-7 and V is TRBV2, with unresolved D. The CDR3 runs 13 residues. Germline V CDR1 and CDR2: SNHLY, FYNNEI. Deletions cut 3 bases from V and 4 bases from J, with 10 bases between. CDR3 sequence: CASSDPGEYEQYF. DNA of the CDR3: TGTGCCAGCAGTGATCCCGGCGAGTACGAGCAGTACTTC. The whole variable domain, filled in from reference TRBV2 and TRBJ2-7, reads EPEVTQTPSHQVTQMGQEVILRCVPISNHLYFYWYRQILGQKVEFLVSFYNNEISEKSEIFDDQFSVERPDGSNFTLKIRSTKLEDSAMYFCASSDPGEYEQYFGPGTRLTVT.

V usage is TRBV5-1 and J usage is TRBJ1-4; D is undetermined. Trimming took 6 bases from V and 10 from J, leaving 16 bases between them. The CDR3 has 13 residues. The germline V gene encodes CDR1 SGHRS and CDR2 YFSETQ. The CDR3 DNA sequence: TGCGCCAGCACCGGGCCGTCGGGTGGAAAACTGTTTTTT. Translated: CASTGPSGGKLFF.

This clonotype was seen once. J is TRBJ1-2 and V is TRBV29-1, with a weak D call TRBD1 (5 bases). Looked up from germline, CDR1 is SQVTM and CDR2 is ANQGSEA. CDR3 length: 14 amino acids. The ends were cut back, 6 bases at V and 0 bases at J, with 14 bases in the middle. CDR3 nucleotides: TGCAGCGTAGCCGGGACGGAAGCTAACTATGGCTACACCTTC. Translation gives CSVAGTEANYGYTF.

A single count supports this clonotype. This chain links TRBV20-1 with TRBJ2-7, with 9 bases matching TRBD1. The CDR3 covers 13 residues. The germline V gene has CDR1 DFQATT and CDR2 SNEGSKA (reference sequence). As DNA, the CDR3 is TGCCTTACCGCCGGGACAGGGTTAGGCGAGCAGTACTTC. Its translation: CLTAGTGLGEQYF.

In DNA, the CDR3 is TGTGCCATCAGTGAATATGGGCAGGGAAAGAAGGAATACCAAGAGACCCAGTACTTC. Its protein is CAISEYGQGKKEYQETQYF. The rearrangement links TRBV10-3 to TRBJ2-5; D may be TRBD1 (5 bases). Germline CDR1 and CDR2: ENHRY and SYGVKD. CDR3 size: 19 residues. The V end was cut by 3 bases, the J end by 0 bases, with 23 bases between.

The chain has TRBV7-2 and TRBJ2-7; 9 nucleotides align to TRBD1. This CDR3 has 16 residues. The germline V gene has CDR1 SGHTA and CDR2 FQGNSA. V was clipped by 5 bases and J by 1 base; unmatched bases: 9. The CDR3 DNA is TGTGCCAGCAGCGGACACGTGGACAGGGGTTCCTACGAGCAGTACTTC. Translating it yields CASSGHVDRGSYEQYF.

This clonotype was counted many times. The chain links TRBV20-1 to TRBJ2-5; D unclear. CDR1 is DFQATT and CDR2 is SNEGSKA in the germline V gene (reference sequence). CDR3 length equals 10 residues. CDR3 sequence (DNA): TGCAGCCCGCAAGGAGAGACCCAGTACTTC. Its protein product is CSPQGETQYF.

The chain links TRBV2 to TRBJ2-2; 7 nucleotides agree with TRBD2. Germline CDR1 SNHLY, CDR2 FYNNEI. The CDR3 sequence is 14 residues long. V lost 11 bases, J lost 1 base, and 7 bases stayed unmatched. The CDR3 DNA sequence: TGTGCCGGCCGGGAGGACATGAACACCGGGGAGCTGTTTTTT. Protein sequence: CAGREDMNTGELFF.

The chain is built from TRBV19 and TRBJ2-7; 10 bases map to TRBD2. V was clipped by 6 bases and J by 0 bases; unmatched bases: 2. The CDR3 runs 14 residues. Germline V lookup: CDR1 LNHDA, CDR2 SQIVND (reference sequence). The CDR3 spells CASRTSGDSYEQYF. DNA for the CDR3: TGTGCCAGTAGAACTAGCGGGGACTCCTACGAGCAGTACTTC.

The chain is built from TRBV15 and TRBJ1-2, with no clear D. CDR3 size: 15 residues. Germline CDR1 reads LNHNV; CDR2 reads YYDKDF (reference sequence). Deletions cut 0 bases from V and 4 bases from J, with 12 bases between. CDR3 DNA: TGTGCCACCAGCAGAGATGCACGGACCCTCTATGGCTACACCTTC. This gives the protein CATSRDARTLYGYTF.

As to this clonotype: A single base separates this from a much larger clone, so it may be a read error. The rearrangement uses TRBV10-3 and TRBJ1-5; the D is unclear. CDR3 size: 14 residues. V lost 3 bases and J 6 bases, leaving 12 bases between the germline ends. The germline V gene encodes CDR1 ENHRY and CDR2 SYGVKD. The CDR3 protein is CAISETDEGQPQHF. The CDR3 region has the DNA TGTGCCATCAGTGAAACCGACGAGGGTCAGCCCCAGCATTTT.

As for this clonotype: This could be a read error, since a much larger clone is one nucleotide away. This chain connects TRBV2 to TRBJ1-5; a weak D match, TRBD1 (5 bases). CDR1 and CDR2 (germline): SNHLY, FYNNEI. V was trimmed by 6 bases and J by 3 bases, leaving 12 bases between them. CDR3 length equals 14 residues. CDR3 sequence (DNA): TGTGCCAGCAGGGGGCTATATAACAATCAGCCCCAGCATTTT. The encoded protein is CASRGLYNNQPQHF.